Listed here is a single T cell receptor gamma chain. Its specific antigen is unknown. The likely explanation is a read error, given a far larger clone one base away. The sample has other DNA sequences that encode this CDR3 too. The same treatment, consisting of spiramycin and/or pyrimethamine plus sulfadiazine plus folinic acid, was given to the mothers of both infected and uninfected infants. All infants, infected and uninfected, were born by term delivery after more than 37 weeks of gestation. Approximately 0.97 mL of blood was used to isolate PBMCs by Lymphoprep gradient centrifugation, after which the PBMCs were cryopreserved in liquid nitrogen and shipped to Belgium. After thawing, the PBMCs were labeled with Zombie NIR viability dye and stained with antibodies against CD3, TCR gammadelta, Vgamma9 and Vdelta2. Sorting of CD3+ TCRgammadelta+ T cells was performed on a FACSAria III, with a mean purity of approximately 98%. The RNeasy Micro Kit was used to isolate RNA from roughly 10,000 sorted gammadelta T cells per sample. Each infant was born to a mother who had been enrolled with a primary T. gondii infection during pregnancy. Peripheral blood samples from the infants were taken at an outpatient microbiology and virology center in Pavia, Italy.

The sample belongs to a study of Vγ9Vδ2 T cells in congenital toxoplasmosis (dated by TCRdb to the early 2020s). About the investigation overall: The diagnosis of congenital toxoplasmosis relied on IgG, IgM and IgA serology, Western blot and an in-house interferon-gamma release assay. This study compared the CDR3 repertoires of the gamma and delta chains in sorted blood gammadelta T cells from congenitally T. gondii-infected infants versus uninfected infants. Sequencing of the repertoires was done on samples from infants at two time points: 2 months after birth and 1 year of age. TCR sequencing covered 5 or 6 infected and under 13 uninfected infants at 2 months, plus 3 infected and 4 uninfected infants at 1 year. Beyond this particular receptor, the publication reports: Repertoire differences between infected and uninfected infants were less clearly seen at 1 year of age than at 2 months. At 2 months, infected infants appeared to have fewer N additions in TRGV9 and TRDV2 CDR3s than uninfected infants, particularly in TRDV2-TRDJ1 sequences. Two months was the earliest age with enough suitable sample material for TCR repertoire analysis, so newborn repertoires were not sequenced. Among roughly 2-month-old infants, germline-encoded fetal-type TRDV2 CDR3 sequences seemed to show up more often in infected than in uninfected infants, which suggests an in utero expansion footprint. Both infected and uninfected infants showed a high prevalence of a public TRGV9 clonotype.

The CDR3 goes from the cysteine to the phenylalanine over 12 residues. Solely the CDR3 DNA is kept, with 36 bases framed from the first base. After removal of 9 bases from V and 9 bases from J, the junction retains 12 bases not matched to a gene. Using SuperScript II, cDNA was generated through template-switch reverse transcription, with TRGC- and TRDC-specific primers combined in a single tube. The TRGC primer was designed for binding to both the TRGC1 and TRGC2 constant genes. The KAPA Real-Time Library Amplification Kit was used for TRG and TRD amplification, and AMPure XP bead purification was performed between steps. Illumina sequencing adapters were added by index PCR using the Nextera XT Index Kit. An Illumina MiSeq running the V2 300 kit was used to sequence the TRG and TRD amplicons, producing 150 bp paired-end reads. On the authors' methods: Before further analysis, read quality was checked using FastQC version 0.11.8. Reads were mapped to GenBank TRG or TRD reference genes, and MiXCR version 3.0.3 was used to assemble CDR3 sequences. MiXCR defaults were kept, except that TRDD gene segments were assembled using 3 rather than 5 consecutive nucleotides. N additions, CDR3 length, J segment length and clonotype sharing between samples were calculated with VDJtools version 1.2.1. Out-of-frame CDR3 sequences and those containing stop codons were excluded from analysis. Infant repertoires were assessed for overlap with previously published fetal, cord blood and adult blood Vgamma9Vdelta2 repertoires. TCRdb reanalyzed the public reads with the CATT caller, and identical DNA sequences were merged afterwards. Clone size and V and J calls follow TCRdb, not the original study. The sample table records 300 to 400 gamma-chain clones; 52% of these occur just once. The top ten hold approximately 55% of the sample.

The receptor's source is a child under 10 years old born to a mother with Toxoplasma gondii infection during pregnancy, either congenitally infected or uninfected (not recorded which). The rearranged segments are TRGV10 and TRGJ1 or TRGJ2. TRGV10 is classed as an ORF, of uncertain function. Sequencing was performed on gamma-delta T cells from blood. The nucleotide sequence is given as TGTGCTGCGTGTGTTTGCCCCGCTAAGAAACTCTTT. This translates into CAACVCPAKKLF.